Each of the 21 T cell receptor beta chains below was sequenced from the same sample in a study of T cells in Graves' hyperthyroidism and ophthalmopathy. Template material for amplifying TCR beta CDR3 regions consisted of RNA transcripts. HTBI primers drove first-round RT-PCR of the TCR CDR3. A single record per CDR3 protein comes from TCRdb applying MiXCR to the multiplex PCR reads. The sample includes about 52,000 distinct CDR3 sequences, less than 60% of them seen just once. The sequencing input was blood. The source is a woman between 45 and 60 years old with Graves' ophthalmopathy.

This chain connects TRBV6-1 to TRBJ2-3; possible D gene TRBD2, 6 bases. The end of the DNA fits TRBJ2-1 better, so the J call may be wrong. The CDR3 extends over 15 amino acids. CDR1 and CDR2 (germline): MNHNS, SASEGT. This CDR3 reads CASSALAPSTDTQFF. As DNA, the CDR3 is TGTGCCAGCAGCGCACTAGCTCCTAGCACAGATACGCAGTTCTTC.

The genes are TRBV2 and TRBJ1-1; D is unclear. The CDR3 length is 13 residues. V dropped 8 bases and J dropped 2 bases, with 12 bases sitting between them. Germline V gene lookup returns CDR1 SNHLY and CDR2 FYNNEI. Here the CDR3 DNA reads TGTGCCAGCCTTTTGGATCCTAACACTGAAGCTTTCTTT. Translated, it gives CASLLDPNTEAFF.

There are many counts of this clonotype. The gene calls are TRBV15 and TRBJ1-4; TRBD1 matches at 12 bases. The CDR3 spans 15 residues. After removal of 3 bases from V and 7 bases from J, the junction contained 3 bases not matched to a gene. Germline loops: CDR1 LNHNV, CDR2 YYDKDF (reference sequence). The CDR3 sequence is CATSRGQGAGEKLFF. DNA for the CDR3: TGTGCCACCAGCAGGGGACAGGGGGCGGGTGAAAAACTGTTTTTT.

The chain recombines TRBV7-6 with TRBJ2-3, with 7 bases that match TRBD2. The CDR3 consists of 16 residues. Germline V gene data show CDR1 as SGHVS and CDR2 as FNYEAQ. V lost 6 bases and J lost 2; bases outside the gene matches: 11. The chain's CDR3 is CASSYWLAEITDTQYF. The CDR3 nucleotides read TGTGCCAGCAGTTACTGGCTAGCGGAGATCACAGATACGCAGTATTTT.

This clonotype was recorded many times. This rearrangement joins TRBV12-3 or TRBV12-4 to TRBJ1-3; D may be TRBD1 (6 bases). The ends were cut back, 7 bases at V and 3 bases at J, with 13 bases in the middle. The CDR3 consists of 14 residues. DNA of the CDR3: TGTGCCAGCATCAACCAGGGGAGTGGAAACACCATATATTTT. This codes for CASINQGSGNTIYF.

The chain employs TRBV18 and TRBJ2-7; D is undetermined. Trimming removed 1 base at V and 0 bases at J, with 13 bases between. The CDR3 sequence is 16 residues long. Germline loops: CDR1 KGHSH, CDR2 LQKENI. DNA of the CDR3: TGTGCCAGCTCACCACACGTTGACGGACGCTCCTACGAGCAGTACTTC. The encoded protein is CASSPHVDGRSYEQYF.

The V gene is TRBV2, the J gene TRBJ1-2, with 8 bases that match TRBD1. The CDR3 covers 13 residues. The V gene's germline CDR1 is SNHLY and CDR2 FYNNEI. V lost 6 bases to trimming and J lost 5 bases; unmatched junction nucleotides: 5. CDR3 region: CASSGQGLYGYTF. The CDR3 coding sequence is TGTGCCAGCAGCGGACAGGGTTTGTATGGCTACACCTTC.

This rearrangement joins TRBV2 to TRBJ2-7; 8 nucleotides line up with TRBD2. Trimming at V came to 10 bases and at J to 0 bases, leaving 20 bases not matched to a gene. Germline-derived CDR1 and CDR2 are SNHLY and FYNNEI. CDR3 length: 18 amino acids. CDR3 DNA: TGTGCCACCCAGGACAGAAGACGCGGGGGGCCCAGCTCCTACGAGCAGTACTTC. Translating gives CATQDRRRGGPSSYEQYF.

This clonotype occurred a few times. A read error may explain this, as a much larger clone is one base away. The chain couples TRBV5-6 to TRBJ1-2; 8 positions match TRBD1. Trimming removed 4 bases from V and 4 bases from J; junction bases left unmatched: 15. This CDR3 is built from 17 residues. Per germline, CDR1 SGHDT and CDR2 YYEEEE. The CDR3 loop reads CASSPAPGQDPLYGYTF. CDR3 nucleotides: TGTGCCAGCAGCCCTGCCCCGGGACAGGACCCACTCTATGGCTACACCTTC. Using reference TRBV5-6 and TRBJ1-2 for the parts outside the CDR3, the full variable domain is DAGVTQSPTHLIKTRGQQVTLRCSPKSGHDTVSWYQQALGQGPQFIFQYYEEEERQRGNFPDRFSGHQFPNYSSELNVNALLLGDSALYLCASSPAPGQDPLYGYTFGSGTRLTVV.

As regards this clonotype: The junction does not match germline at one end; this may be a read error. The rearrangement uses TRBV15 and TRBJ2-6; D call uncertain. The CDR3 has 9 residues. CDR1 is LNHNV, CDR2 YYDKDF, per germline (reference sequence). CDR3 coding DNA: TGCTCTGTGGCCAACGTCCTGACTTTC. Translation: CSVANVLTF.

The table lists this clonotype with many counts. The genes are TRBV14 and TRBJ2-7; D is possibly TRBD1 (6 bases). The CDR3 is 13 amino acids. The V gene lost 3 bases and the J gene lost 2 bases, with 8 bases spanning the gap. Germline V gives CDR1 SGHDN, CDR2 FVKESK. DNA of the CDR3: TGTGCCAGCAGCCACAGGACAGCCTACGAGCAGTACTTC. This gives the protein CASSHRTAYEQYF.

The sample holds many counts of this clonotype. V is TRBV20-1 and J is TRBJ2-7; 11 bases are a match to TRBD2. Trimming cost V 5 bases and J 6 bases; bases outside gene matches: 6. The CDR3 length is 13 residues. Germline-derived CDR1 and CDR2 are DFQATT and SNEGSKA (reference sequence). The DNA for the CDR3 is TGCAGTGCTGGCATAGCGGGGGGGCCCGAGCAGTACTTC. Translating gives CSAGIAGGPEQYF.

This clonotype was found a few times. The chain carries TRBV20-1 and TRBJ1-2; D is unclear. There are 13 residues in the CDR3. V was cut by 5 bases and J by 8 bases, with 18 bases left in between. Germline loops: CDR1 DFQATT, CDR2 SNEGSKA (reference sequence). Written as DNA, the CDR3 is TGCAGTGCTCCAGATCACGGCGGCGCAGGCTACACCTTC. It is translated as CSAPDHGGAGYTF.

The V and J genes are TRBV29-1 and TRBJ2-5, with 9 positions matching TRBD1. Germline CDR1 SQVTM, CDR2 ANQGSEA. J was trimmed by 0 bases and V by 6 bases; bases with no gene match: 20. The CDR3 spans 19 residues. The CDR3 bases are TGCAGCGTCGGCGGACAGGGGAGCTCCTACGAGCAGTACCAAGAGACCCAGTACTTC. Protein product: CSVGGQGSSYEQYQETQYF.

The rearrangement links TRBV6-1 to TRBJ2-3; weak D call: TRBD2 (6 bases). Between the trimmed V and J ends, which lost 1 base and 8 bases, there was a span of 13 bases. Per the germline V gene, CDR1 is MNHNS and CDR2 is SASEGT. This CDR3 comprises 14 residues. The CDR3 here is CASSEGRVVGTQYF. In nucleotides, the CDR3 is TGTGCCAGCAGTGAAGGGAGGGTAGTGGGTACGCAGTATTTT.

V gene TRBV24-1 combines with J gene TRBJ2-5, with 7 bases identical to TRBD2. Germline V gives CDR1 KGHDR, CDR2 SFDVKD. Trimming at V came to 4 bases and at J to 2 bases, leaving 6 bases not matched to a gene. The CDR3 contains 15 residues. For the CDR3, the DNA is TGTGCCACCAGTGAGCCTAGCGGAGCGCAAGAGACCCAGTACTTC. Its translation: CATSEPSGAQETQYF.

This clonotype was observed at least ten times. V gene TRBV5-8 combines with J gene TRBJ2-3, with 14 bases that match TRBD2. This CDR3 is 18 amino acids long. V shed 3 bases and J 4 bases; nucleotides not matched to a gene: 10. Germline loops: CDR1 SGHTS, CDR2 YDEGEE. The CDR3 loop reads CASSSTGLAGVGSDTQYF. The CDR3 coding sequence is TGTGCCAGCAGCTCAACGGGACTAGCGGGAGTTGGGTCAGATACGCAGTATTTT.

The gene calls are TRBV6-2 or TRBV6-3 and TRBJ2-5; 12 nucleotides line up with TRBD2. This CDR3 is built from 13 residues. Germline CDR1 reads MNHEY; CDR2 reads SVGEGT. The J segment lost 13 bases and the V segment lost 7 bases, leaving 10 bases of the junction unmatched. This CDR3 is CASKIGLAGSLYF. The CDR3 DNA reads TGTGCCAGCAAAATCGGACTAGCGGGATCCTTGTACTTC.

The chain employs TRBV6-5 and TRBJ2-6; D gene ambiguous. The germline V and J ends were trimmed by 2 bases and 18 bases, with 8 bases remaining between them. CDR1 and CDR2 (germline): MNHEY, SVGAGI. This CDR3 has 10 amino acids. CDR3 in DNA: TGTGCCAGCAGTTACGCACCACCGACTTTC. This sequence encodes CASSYAPPTF.

This CDR3 is CASSISFGDRELFF. CDR3 nucleotides: TGTGCCAGTAGTATAAGTTTTGGGGACAGGGAGCTGTTTTTT. The chain carries TRBV19 and TRBJ2-2; D possibly corresponds to TRBD1 (6 bases). The CDR3 has 14 residues. Germline V gives CDR1 LNHDA, CDR2 SQIVND (reference sequence). V shed 2 bases and J shed 9 bases, with 13 bases lying between them.

The rearrangement joins TRBV20-1 to TRBJ2-2; 9 bases map to TRBD1. Trimming cost V 2 bases and J 6 bases; bases outside gene matches: 4. Germline CDR1 and CDR2: DFQATT and SNEGSKA (reference sequence). There are 14 residues in the CDR3. CDR3 region: CSARSTGGAGELFF. The CDR3 bases are TGCAGTGCTAGAAGCACAGGGGGCGCCGGGGAGCTGTTTTTT.